Sequencing of this TCR beta chain was carried out in a study of blood T cell repertoires in COVID-19. In the study overall: Sites in the United States, Italy and Spain provided acute and convalescent COVID-19 samples. T cells, B-cell-depleted T cells, or PBMCs provided the cDNA or gDNA that served as material.

In the original analysis: Scientists estimated how many nucleated cells there were by amplifying reference gene primers. Generated by immunoSEQ multiplex PCR, the TCRdb table keeps only in-frame clones and is missing some. The V and J calls and clone size were taken over from that table, and D and trimming were inferred from the DNA. The sample shows 200,000 to 300,000 clones, over 80% of them seen only once. The TCR originated in a human donor in a cohort sampled during active COVID-19. The material sequenced was peripheral blood.

The DNA for the CDR3 is TGTGCCAGCAGCTTAGAGACAGGGACTGAAGCTTTCTTT. Translating it yields CASSLETGTEAFF. The rearrangement joins TRBV7-6 to TRBJ1-1; 7 positions match TRBD1. CDR3 length: 13 amino acids. With V trimmed by 1 base and J by 5 bases, 1 base remained unmatched. Germline CDR1 SGHVS, CDR2 FNYEAQ.